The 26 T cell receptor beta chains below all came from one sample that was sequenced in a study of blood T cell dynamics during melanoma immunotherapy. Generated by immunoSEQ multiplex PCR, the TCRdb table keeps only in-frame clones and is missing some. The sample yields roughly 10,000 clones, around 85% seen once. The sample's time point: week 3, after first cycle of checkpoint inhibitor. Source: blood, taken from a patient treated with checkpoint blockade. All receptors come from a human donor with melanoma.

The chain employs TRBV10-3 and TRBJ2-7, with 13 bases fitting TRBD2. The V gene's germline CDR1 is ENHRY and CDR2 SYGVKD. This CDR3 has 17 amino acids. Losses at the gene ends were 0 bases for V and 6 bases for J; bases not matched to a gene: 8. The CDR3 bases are TGTGCCATCAGTGAGTCCTCTGGACTAGCGGGAGTAGGCGAGCAGTACTTC. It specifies CAISESSGLAGVGEQYF.

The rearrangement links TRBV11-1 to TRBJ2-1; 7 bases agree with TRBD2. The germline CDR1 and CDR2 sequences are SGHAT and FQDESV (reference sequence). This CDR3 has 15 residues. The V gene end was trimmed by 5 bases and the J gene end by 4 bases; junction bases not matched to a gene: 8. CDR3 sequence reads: CASSPPSGSYNEQFF. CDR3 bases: TGTGCCAGCAGCCCACCTAGCGGTAGTTACAATGAGCAGTTCTTC. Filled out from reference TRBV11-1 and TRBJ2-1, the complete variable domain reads EAEVAQSPRYKITEKSQAVAFWCDPISGHATLYWYRQILGQGPELLVQFQDESVVDDSQLPKDRFSAERLKGVDSTLKIQPAELGDSAMYLCASSPPSGSYNEQFFGPGTRLTVL.

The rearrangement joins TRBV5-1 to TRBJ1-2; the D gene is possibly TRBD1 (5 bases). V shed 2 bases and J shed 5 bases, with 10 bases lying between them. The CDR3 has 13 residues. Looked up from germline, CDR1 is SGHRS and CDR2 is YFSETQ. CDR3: CASSLGEGYGYTF. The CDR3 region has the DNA TGCGCCAGCAGCTTAGGGGAGGGGTATGGCTACACCTTC.

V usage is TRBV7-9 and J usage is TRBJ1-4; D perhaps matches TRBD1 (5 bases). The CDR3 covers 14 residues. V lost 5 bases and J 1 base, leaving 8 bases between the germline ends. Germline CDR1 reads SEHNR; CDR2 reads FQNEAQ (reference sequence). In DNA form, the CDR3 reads TGTGCCAGCAGCATGGGGCTAACTAATGAAAAACTGTTTTTT. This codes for CASSMGLTNEKLFF.

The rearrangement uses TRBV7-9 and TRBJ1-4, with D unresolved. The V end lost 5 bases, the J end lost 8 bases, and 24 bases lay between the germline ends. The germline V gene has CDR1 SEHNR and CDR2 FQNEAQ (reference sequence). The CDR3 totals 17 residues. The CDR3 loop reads CASSPDLTGSPLEKLFF. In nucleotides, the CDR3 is TGTGCCAGCAGCCCGGACCTCACCGGGAGCCCGCTCGAAAAACTGTTTTTT. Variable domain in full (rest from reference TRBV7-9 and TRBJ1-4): DTGVSQNPRHKITKRGQNVTFRCDPISEHNRLYWYRQTLGQGPEFLTYFQNEAQLEKSRLLSDRFSAERPKGSFSTLEIQRTEQGDSAMYLCASSPDLTGSPLEKLFFGSGTQLSVL.

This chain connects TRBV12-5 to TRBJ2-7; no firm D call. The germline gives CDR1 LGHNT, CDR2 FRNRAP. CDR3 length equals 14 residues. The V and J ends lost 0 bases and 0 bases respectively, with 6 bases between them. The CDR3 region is CASGLVGYSYEQYF. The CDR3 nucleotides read TGTGCTAGTGGTTTGGTGGGATACTCCTACGAGCAGTACTTC.

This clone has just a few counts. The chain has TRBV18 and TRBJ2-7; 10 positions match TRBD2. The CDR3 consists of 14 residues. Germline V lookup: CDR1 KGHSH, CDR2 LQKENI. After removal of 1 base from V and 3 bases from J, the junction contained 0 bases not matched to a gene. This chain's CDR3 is CASSPRTSGYEQYF. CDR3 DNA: TGTGCCAGCTCACCACGGACTAGCGGCTACGAGCAGTACTTC.

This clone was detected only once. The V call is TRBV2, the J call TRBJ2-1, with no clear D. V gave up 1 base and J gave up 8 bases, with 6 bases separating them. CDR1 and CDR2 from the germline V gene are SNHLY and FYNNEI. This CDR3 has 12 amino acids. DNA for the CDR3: TGTGCCAGCAGTGAAGGGGTCCATGAGCAGTTCTTC. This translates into CASSEGVHEQFF.

The CDR3 DNA sequence: TGTGCCAGCAGCTTGGCCTGGACTACGGGGGTGGTCTACGAGCAGTACTTC. This sequence encodes CASSLAWTTGVVYEQYF. This chain joins TRBV5-8 and TRBJ2-7; D possibly corresponds to TRBD2 (6 bases). Looked up from germline, CDR1 is SGHTS and CDR2 is YDEGEE. With 0 bases removed from V and 3 bases from J, the gap between germline ends came to 19 bases. This CDR3 is 17 amino acids long.

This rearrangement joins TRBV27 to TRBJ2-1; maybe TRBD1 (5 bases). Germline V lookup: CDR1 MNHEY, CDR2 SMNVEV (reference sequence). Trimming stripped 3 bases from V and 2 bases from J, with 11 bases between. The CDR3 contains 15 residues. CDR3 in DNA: TGTGCCAGCAGTTTGGGGCTAAAGCCCTACAATGAGCAGTTCTTC. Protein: CASSLGLKPYNEQFF.

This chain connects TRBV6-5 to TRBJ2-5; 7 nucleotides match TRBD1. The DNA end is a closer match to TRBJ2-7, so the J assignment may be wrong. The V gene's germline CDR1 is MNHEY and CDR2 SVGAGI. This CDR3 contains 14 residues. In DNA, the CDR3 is TGTGCCAGCAGCTCCGCGGACAGGTCCCACGAGCAGTACTTC. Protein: CASSSADRSHEQYF.

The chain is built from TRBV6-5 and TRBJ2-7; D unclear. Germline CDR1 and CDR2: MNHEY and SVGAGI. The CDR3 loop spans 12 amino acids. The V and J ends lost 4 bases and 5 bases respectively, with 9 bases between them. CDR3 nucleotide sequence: TGTGCCAGCAGTTGGGGTGCGGACGAGCAGTACTTC. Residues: CASSWGADEQYF.

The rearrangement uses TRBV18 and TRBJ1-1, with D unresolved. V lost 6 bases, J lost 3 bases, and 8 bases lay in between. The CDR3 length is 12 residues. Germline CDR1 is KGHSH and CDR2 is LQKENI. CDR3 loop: CASSPIDTEAFF. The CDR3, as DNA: TGTGCCAGCTCGCCAATAGACACTGAAGCTTTCTTT.

CDR3 in amino acids: CASSSGGKRTGELFF. CDR3 coding DNA: TGTGCCAGCAGCTCAGGGGGCAAGAGGACCGGGGAGCTGTTTTTT. The chain uses TRBV7-2 and TRBJ2-2; 8 nucleotides line up with TRBD1. V lost 4 bases to trimming and J lost 5 bases; unmatched junction nucleotides: 6. The CDR3 extends over 15 amino acids. The germline V gene has CDR1 SGHTA and CDR2 FQGNSA.

This chain's CDR3 is CASSEYQGMAEAFF. The CDR3 DNA follows: TGTGCCAGCAGTGAATATCAGGGGATGGCTGAAGCTTTCTTT. The gene calls are TRBV6-1 and TRBJ1-1; TRBD1 is a possible D gene (6 bases). The V and J ends lost 2 bases and 6 bases respectively, with 13 bases between them. The CDR3 totals 14 residues. Germline V lookup: CDR1 MNHNS, CDR2 SASEGT.

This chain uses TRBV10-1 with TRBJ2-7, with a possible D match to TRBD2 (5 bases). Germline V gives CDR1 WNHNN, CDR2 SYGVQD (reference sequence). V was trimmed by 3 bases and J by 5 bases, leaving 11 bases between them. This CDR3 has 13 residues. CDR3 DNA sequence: TGCGCCAGCAGTGACCGGAGGTCGGACGAGCAGTACTTC. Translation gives CASSDRRSDEQYF.

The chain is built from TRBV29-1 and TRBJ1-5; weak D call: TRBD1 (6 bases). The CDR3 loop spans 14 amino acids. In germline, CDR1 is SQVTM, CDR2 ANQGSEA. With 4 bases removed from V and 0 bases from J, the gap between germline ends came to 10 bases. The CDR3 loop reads CSVGGGHSNQPQHF. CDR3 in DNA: TGCAGCGTTGGGGGGGGACATAGCAATCAGCCCCAGCATTTT.

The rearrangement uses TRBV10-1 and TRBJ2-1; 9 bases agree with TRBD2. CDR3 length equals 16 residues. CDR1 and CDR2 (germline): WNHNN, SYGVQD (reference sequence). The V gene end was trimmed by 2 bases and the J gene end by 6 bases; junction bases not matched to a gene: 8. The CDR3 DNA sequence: TGCGCCAGCAGTGAGCTTACTAGCGGGTCCATCAATGAGCAGTTCTTC. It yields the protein CASSELTSGSINEQFF.

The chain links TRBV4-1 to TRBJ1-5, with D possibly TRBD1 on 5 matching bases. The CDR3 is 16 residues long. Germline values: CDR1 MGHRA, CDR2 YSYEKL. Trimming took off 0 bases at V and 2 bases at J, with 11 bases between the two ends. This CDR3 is CASSQDGGVGNQPQHF. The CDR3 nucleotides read TGCGCCAGCAGCCAAGACGGGGGTGTCGGCAATCAGCCCCAGCATTTT.

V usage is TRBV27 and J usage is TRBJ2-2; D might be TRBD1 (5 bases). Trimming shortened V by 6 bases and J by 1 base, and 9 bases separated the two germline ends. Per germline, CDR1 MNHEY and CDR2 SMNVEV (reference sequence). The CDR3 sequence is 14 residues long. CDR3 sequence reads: CASSRQLNTGELFF. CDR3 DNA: TGTGCCAGCAGCCGACAGCTGAACACCGGGGAGCTGTTTTTT.

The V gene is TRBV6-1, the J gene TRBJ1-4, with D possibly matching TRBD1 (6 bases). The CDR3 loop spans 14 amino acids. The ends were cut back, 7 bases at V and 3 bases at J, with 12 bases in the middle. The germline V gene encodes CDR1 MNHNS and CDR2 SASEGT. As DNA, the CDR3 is TGTGCCAGCACCTCAGGGGAGTCTAATGAAAAACTGTTTTTT. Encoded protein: CASTSGESNEKLFF.

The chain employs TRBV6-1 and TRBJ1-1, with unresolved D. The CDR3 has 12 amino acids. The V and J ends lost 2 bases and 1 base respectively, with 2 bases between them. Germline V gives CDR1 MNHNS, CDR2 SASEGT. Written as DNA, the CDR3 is TGTGCCAGCAGTGAACAGAACACTGAAGCTTTCTTT. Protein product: CASSEQNTEAFF.

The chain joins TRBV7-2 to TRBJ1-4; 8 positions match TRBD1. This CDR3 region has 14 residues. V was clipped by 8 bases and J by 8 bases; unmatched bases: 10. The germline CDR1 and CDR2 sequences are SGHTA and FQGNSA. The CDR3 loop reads CASGAGGAGEKLFF. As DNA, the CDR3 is TGTGCCAGCGGCGCAGGGGGCGCCGGCGAAAAACTGTTTTTT.

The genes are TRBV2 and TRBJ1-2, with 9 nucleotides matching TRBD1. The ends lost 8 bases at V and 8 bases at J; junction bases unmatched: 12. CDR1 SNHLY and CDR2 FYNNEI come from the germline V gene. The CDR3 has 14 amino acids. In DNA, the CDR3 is TGTGCCAGCCTCCCGAGGGGACAGGGCGGGGGCTACACCTTC. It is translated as CASLPRGQGGGYTF.

In nucleotides, the CDR3 is TGTGCCAGCAGCGTAGGCCCTAGCGGACTAATTTACAATGAGCAGTTCTTC. It yields the protein CASSVGPSGLIYNEQFF. V is TRBV9 and J is TRBJ2-1; TRBD2 aligns across 7 bases. V was pared by 0 bases and J by 4 bases, with 10 bases of the junction left unmatched. Germline CDR1 SGDLS, CDR2 YYNGEE. This CDR3 region has 17 residues.

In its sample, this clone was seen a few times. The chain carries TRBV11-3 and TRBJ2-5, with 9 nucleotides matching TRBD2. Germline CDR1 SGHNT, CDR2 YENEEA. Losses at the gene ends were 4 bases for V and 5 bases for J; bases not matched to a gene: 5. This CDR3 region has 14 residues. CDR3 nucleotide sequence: TGTGCCAGCAGCTCGGGACTAGCTGGCGAGACCCAGTACTTC. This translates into CASSSGLAGETQYF.